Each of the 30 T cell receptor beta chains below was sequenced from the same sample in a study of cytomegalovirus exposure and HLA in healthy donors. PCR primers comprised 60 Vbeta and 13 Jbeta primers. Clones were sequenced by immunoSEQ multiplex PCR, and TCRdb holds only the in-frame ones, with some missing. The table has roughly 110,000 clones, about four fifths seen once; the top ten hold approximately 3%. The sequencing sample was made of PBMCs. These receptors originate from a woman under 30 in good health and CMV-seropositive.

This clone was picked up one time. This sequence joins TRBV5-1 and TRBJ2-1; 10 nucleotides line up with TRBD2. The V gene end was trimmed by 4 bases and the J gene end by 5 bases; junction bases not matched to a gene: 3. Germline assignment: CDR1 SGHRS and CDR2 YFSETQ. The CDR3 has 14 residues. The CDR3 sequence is CASSTSGINNEQFF. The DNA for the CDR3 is TGCGCCAGCAGCACTAGCGGGATAAACAATGAGCAGTTCTTC.

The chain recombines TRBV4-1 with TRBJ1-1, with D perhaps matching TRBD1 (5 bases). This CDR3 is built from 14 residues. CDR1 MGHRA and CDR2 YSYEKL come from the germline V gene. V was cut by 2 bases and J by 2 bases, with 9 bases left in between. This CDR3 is CASSQPDSNTEAFF. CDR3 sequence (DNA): TGCGCCAGCAGCCAACCCGACAGCAACACTGAAGCTTTCTTT.

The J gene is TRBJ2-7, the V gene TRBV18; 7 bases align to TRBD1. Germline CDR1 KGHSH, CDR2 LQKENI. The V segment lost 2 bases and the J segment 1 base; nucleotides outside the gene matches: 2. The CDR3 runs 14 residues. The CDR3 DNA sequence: TGTGCCAGCTCACCAGACAGGGCGTCCTACGAGCAGTACTTC. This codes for CASSPDRASYEQYF.

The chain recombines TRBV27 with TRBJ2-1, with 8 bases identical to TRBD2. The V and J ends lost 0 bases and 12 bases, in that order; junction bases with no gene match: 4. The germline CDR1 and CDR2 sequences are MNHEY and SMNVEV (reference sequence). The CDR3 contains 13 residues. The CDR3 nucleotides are TGTGCCAGCAGTTTATCGGGACTAGTTGTGCAGTTCTTC. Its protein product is CASSLSGLVVQFF.

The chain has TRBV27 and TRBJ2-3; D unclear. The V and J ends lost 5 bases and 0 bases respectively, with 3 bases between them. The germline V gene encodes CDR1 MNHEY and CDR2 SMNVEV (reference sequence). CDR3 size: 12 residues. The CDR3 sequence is CASSPSTDTQYF. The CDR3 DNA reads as TGTGCCAGCAGTCCAAGCACAGATACGCAGTATTTT.

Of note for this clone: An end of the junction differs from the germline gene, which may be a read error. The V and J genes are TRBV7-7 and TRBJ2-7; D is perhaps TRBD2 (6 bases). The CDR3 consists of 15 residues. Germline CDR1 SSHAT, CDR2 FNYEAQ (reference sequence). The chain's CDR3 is CASSLVYGGTYEQYF. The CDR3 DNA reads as TGTGCTAGCAGCTTAGTGTATGGGGGGACCTACGAGCAGTACTTC.

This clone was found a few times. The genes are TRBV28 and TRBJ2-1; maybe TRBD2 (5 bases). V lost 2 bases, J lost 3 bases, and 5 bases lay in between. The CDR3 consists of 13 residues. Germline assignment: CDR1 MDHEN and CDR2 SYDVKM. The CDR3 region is CASSLGLYNEQFF. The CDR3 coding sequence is TGTGCCAGCAGTTTAGGACTCTACAATGAGCAGTTCTTC.

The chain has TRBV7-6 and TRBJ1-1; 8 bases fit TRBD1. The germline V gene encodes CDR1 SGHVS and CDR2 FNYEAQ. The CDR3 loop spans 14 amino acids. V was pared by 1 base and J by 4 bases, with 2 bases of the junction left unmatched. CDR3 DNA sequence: TGTGCCAGCAGCTTAGGGACAGGGACCACTGAAGCTTTCTTT. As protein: CASSLGTGTTEAFF.

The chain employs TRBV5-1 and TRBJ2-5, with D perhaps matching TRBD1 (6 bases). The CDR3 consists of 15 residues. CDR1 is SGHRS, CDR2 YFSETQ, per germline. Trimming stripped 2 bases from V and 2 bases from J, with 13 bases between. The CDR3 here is CASSFGQSKQETQYF. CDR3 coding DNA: TGCGCCAGCAGCTTCGGACAGTCCAAACAAGAGACCCAGTACTTC.

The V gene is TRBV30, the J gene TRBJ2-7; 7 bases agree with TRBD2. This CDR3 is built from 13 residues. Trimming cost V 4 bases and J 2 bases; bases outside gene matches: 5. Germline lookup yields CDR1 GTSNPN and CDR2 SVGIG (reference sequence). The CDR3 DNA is TGTGCCTGGAAGCGGGATAGGGCCTACGAGCAGTACTTC. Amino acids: CAWKRDRAYEQYF.

The CDR3 DNA reads as TGTGCCAGCAGTGAATCAGGGTTTGAGCAGTACTTC. Its translation is CASSESGFEQYF. The chain links TRBV25-1 to TRBJ2-7, with D perhaps TRBD1 (5 bases). V shed 1 base and J shed 7 bases, with 8 bases lying between them. The germline CDR1 and CDR2 sequences are MGHDK and SYGVNS. There are 12 residues in the CDR3.

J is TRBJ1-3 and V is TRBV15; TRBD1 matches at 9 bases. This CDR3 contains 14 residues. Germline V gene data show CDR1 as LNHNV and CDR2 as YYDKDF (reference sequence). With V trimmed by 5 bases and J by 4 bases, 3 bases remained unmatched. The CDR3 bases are TGTGCCACCAGCCGGGACAGGGCGGGAAACACCATATATTTT. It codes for CATSRDRAGNTIYF. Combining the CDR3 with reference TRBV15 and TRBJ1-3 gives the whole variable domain DAMVIQNPRYQVTQFGKPVTLSCSQTLNHNVMYWYQQKSSQAPKLLFHYYDKDFNNEADTPDNFQSRRPNTSFCFLDIRSPGLGDTAMYLCATSRDRAGNTIYFGEGSWLTVV.

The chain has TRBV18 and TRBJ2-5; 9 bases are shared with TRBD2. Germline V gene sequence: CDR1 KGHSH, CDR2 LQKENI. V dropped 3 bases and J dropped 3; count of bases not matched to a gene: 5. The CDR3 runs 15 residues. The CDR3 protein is CASSPAGLAKETQYF. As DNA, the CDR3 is TGTGCCAGCTCACCCGCGGGACTAGCCAAAGAGACCCAGTACTTC.

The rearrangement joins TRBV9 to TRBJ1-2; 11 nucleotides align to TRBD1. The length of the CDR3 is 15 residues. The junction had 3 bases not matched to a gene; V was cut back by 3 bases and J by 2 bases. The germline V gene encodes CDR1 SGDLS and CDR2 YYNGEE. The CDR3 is CASSGWDRGNYGYTF. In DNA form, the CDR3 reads TGTGCCAGCAGCGGGTGGGACAGGGGGAACTATGGCTACACCTTC.

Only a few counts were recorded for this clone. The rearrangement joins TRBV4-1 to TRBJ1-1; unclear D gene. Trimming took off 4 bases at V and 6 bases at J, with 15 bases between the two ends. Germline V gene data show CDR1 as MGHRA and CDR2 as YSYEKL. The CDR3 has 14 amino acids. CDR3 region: CASSPPGWRAEAFF. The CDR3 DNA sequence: TGCGCCAGCAGCCCTCCGGGATGGAGGGCTGAAGCTTTCTTT.

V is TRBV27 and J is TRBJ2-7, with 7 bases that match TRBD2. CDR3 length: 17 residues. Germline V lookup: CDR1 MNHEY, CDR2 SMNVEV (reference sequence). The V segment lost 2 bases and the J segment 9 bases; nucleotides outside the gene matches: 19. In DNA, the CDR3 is TGTGCCAGCAGTTTACGAGTGGGGGGGGAGAGAGGCCTCGGGCAGTACTTC. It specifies CASSLRVGGERGLGQYF.

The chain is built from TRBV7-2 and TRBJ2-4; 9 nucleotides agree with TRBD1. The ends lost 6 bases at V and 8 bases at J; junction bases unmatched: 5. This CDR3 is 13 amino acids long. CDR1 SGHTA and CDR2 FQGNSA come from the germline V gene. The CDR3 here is CASSLDRGDIQYF. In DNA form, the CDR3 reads TGTGCCAGCAGTCTCGACAGGGGGGACATTCAGTACTTC.

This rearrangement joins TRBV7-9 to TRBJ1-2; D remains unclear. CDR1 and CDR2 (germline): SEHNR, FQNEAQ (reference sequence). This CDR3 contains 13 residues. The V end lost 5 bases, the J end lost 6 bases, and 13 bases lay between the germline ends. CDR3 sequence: CASSGPNDNGYTF. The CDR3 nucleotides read TGTGCCAGCAGCGGGCCGAATGACAATGGCTACACCTTC.

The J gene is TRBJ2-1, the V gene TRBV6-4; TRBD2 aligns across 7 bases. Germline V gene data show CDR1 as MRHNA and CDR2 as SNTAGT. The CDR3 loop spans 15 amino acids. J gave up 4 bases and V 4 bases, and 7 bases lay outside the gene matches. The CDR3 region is CASSVISGSYNEQFF. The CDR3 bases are TGTGCCAGCAGTGTGATTAGCGGGTCATACAATGAGCAGTTCTTC.

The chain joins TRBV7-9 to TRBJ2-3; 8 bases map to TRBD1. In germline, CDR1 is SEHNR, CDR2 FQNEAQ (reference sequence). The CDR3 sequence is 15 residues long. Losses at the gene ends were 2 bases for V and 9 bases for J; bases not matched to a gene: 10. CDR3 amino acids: CASSLQNANRGTQYF. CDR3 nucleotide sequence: TGTGCCAGCAGCTTACAGAACGCGAACAGGGGGACGCAGTATTTT.

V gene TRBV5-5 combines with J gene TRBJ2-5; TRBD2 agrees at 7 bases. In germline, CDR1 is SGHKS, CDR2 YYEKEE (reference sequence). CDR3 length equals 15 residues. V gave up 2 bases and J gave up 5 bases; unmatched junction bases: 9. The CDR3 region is CASSFPPTSSETQYF. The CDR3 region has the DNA TGTGCCAGCAGCTTCCCCCCGACTAGCTCCGAGACCCAGTACTTC. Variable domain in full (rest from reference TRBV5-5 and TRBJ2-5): DAGVTQSPTHLIKTRGQQVTLRCSPISGHKSVSWYQQVLGQGPQFIFQYYEKEERGRGNFPDRFSARQFPNYSSELNVNALLLGDSALYLCASSFPPTSSETQYFGPGTRLLVL.

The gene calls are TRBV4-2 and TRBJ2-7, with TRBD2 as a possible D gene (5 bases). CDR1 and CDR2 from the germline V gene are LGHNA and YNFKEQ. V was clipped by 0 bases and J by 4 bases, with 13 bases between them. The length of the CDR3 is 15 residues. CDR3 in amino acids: CASSQDSRTLYEQYF. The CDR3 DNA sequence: TGTGCCAGCAGCCAAGATTCAAGGACTCTTTACGAGCAGTACTTC.

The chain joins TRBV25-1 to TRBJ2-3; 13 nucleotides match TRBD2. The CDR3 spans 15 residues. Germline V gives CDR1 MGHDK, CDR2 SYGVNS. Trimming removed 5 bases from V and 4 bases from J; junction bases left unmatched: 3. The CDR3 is CASSTSGRASDTQYF. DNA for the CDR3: TGTGCCAGCAGTACTAGCGGGAGGGCCTCAGATACGCAGTATTTT.

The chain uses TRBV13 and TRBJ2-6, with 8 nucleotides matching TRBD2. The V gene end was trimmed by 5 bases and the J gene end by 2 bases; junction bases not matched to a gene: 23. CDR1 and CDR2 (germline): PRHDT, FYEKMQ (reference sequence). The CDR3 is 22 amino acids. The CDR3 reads CASSLFREGETISGPGANVLTF. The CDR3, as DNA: TGTGCCAGCAGCCTCTTCCGGGAGGGCGAAACCATCAGTGGGCCTGGGGCCAACGTCCTGACTTTC.

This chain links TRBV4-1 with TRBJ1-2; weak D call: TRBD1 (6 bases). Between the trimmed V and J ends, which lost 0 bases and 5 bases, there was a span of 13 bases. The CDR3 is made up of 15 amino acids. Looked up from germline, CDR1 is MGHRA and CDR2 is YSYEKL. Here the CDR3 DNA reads TGCGCCAGCAGCCAAGAATGGGGGCCTGGGTATGGCTACACCTTC. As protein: CASSQEWGPGYGYTF.

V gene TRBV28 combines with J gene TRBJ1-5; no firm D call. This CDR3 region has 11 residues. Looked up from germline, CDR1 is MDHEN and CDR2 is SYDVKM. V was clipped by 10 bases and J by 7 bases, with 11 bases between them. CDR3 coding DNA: TGTGCCACCGATCTAGGACAGCCCCAGCATTTT. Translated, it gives CATDLGQPQHF.

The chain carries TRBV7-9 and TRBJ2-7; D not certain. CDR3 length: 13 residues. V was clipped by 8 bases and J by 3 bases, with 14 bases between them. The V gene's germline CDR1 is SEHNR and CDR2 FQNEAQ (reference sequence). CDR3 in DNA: TGTGCCAGCGTTGGAAGGCGGTTCTACGAGCAGTACTTC. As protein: CASVGRRFYEQYF.

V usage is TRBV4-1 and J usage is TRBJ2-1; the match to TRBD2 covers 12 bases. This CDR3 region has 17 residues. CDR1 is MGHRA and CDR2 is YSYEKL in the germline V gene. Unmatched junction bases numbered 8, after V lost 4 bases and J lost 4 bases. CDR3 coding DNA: TGCGCCAGCAGCCTCAACCCCGGGACTAGCGGGTACAATGAGCAGTTCTTC. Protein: CASSLNPGTSGYNEQFF.

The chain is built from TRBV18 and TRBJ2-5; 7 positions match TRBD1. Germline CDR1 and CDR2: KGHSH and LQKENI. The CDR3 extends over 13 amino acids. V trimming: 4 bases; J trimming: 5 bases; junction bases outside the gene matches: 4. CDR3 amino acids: CASSLGTVETQYF. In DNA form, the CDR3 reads TGTGCCAGCTCACTGGGGACAGTGGAGACCCAGTACTTC.

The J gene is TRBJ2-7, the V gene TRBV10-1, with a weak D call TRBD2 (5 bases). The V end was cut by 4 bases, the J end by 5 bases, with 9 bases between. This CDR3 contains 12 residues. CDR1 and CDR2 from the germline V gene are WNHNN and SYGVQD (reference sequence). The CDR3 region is CASSVAGHEQYF. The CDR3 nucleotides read TGCGCCAGCAGTGTTGCGGGCCACGAGCAGTACTTC.